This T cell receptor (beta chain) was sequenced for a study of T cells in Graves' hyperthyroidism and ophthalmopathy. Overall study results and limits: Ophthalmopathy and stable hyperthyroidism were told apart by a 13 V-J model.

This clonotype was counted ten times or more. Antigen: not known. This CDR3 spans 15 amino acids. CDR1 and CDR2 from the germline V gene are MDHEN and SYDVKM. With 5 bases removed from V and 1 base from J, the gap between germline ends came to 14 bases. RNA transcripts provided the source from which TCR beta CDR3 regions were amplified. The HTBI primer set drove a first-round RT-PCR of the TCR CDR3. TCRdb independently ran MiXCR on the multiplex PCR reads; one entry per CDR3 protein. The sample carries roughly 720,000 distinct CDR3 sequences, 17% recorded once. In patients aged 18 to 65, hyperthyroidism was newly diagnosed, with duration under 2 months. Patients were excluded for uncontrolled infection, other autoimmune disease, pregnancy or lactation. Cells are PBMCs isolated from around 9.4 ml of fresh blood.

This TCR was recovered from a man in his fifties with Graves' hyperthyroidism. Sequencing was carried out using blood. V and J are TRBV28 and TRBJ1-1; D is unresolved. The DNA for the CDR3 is TGTGCCAGCAGTCGCCCAAGGACGGGGAACACTGAAGCTTTCTTT. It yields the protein CASSRPRTGNTEAFF.